The entry below gives a single T cell receptor beta chain sequence along with its context. The sample originates from a study of blood T cell repertoires in COVID-19. Authors' methods: Amplification of reference gene primers provided the estimated nucleated cell counts. Assay used: immunoSEQ multiplex PCR; TCRdb lists only in-frame clones, some missing. The DNA gave D and trimming, while V, J and clone size come from that table. The table includes about 420,000 clones, 80% to 90% detected once. This TCR was sampled from a man aged 18 to 30 with COVID-19, enrolled during active disease. The sequenced sample was peripheral blood.

The CDR3 nucleotides are TGTGCCTGGAAGGGACAGGGAGTTTCACCCCTCCACTTT. It yields the protein CAWKGQGVSPLHF. The chain combines TRBV30 with TRBJ1-6; the match to TRBD1 covers 9 bases. The length of the CDR3 is 13 residues. The junction had 4 bases not matched to a gene; V was cut back by 4 bases and J by 9 bases. Germline loops: CDR1 GTSNPN, CDR2 SVGIG (reference sequence).